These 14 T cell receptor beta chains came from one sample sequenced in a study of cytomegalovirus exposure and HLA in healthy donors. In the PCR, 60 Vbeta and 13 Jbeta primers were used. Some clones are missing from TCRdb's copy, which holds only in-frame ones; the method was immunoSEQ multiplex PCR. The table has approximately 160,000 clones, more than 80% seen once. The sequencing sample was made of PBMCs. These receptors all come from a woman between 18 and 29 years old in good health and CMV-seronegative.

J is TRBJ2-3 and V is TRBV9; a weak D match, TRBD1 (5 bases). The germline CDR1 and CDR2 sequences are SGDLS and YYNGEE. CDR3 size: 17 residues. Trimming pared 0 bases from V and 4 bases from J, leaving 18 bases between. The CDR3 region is CASSVVSRQGVADTQYF. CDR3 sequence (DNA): TGTGCCAGCAGCGTAGTAAGCCGCCAGGGTGTCGCAGATACGCAGTATTTT.

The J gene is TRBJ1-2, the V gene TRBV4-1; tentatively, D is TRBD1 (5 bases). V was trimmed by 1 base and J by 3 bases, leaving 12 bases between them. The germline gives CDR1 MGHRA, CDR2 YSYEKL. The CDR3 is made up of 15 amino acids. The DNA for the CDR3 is TGCGCCAGCAGCCAAGCTTCAGGGCTGGACTATGGCTACACCTTC. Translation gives CASSQASGLDYGYTF.

The chain's CDR3 is CASSRQGIREKLFF. For the CDR3, the DNA is TGCGCCAGCAGCCGACAGGGGATAAGAGAAAAACTGTTTTTT. The chain uses TRBV5-1 and TRBJ1-4, with TRBD1 identical over 8 bases. The CDR3 totals 14 residues. CDR1 and CDR2 from the germline V gene are SGHRS and YFSETQ. V was pared by 4 bases and J by 8 bases, with 7 bases of the junction left unmatched. The complete variable domain, with remaining parts taken from reference TRBV5-1 and TRBJ1-4, reads KAGVTQTPRYLIKTRGQQVTLSCSPISGHRSVSWYQQTPGQGLQFLFEYFSETQRNKGNFPGRFSGRQFSNSRSEMNVSTLELGDSALYLCASSRQGIREKLFFGSGTQLSVL.

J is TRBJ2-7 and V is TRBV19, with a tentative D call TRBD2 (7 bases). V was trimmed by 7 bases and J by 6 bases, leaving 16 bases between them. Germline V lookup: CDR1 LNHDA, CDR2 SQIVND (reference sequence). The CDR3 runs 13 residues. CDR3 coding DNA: TGTGCCAGTAAAAGGAGGGGGGGATTCGAGCAGTACTTC. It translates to CASKRRGGFEQYF.

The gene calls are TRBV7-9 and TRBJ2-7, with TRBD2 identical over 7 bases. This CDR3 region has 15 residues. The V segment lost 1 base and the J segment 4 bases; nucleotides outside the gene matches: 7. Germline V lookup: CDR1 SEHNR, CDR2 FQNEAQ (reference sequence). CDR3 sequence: CASSLGGGRSYEQYF. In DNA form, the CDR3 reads TGTGCCAGCAGCTTAGGCGGCGGGAGAAGTTACGAGCAGTACTTC.

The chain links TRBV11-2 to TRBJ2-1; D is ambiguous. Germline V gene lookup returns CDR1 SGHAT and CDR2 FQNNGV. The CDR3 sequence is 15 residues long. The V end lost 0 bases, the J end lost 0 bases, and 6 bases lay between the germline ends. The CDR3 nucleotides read TGTGCCAGCAGCTTAGACTTGAGCTCCTACAATGAGCAGTTCTTC. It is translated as CASSLDLSSYNEQFF.

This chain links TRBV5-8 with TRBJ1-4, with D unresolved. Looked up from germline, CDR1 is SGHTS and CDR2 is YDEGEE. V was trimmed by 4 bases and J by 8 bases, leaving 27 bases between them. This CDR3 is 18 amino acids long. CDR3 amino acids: CASSDWTPPSASGEKLFF. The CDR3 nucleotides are TGTGCCAGCAGCGATTGGACTCCCCCGTCGGCCTCGGGGGAAAAACTGTTTTTT.

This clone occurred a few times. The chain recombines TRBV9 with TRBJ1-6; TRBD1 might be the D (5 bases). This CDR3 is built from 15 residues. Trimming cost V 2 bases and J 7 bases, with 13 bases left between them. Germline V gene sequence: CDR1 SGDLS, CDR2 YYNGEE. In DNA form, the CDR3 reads TGTGCCAGCAGCGTGGACACGTCGGGCAATTCACCCCTCCACTTT. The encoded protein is CASSVDTSGNSPLHF.

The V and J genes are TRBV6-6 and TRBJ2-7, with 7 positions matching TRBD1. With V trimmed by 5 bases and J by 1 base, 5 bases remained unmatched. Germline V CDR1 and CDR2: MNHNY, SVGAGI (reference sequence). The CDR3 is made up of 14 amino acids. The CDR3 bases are TGTGCCAGCAGTCACACGACAGGGTCCTACGAGCAGTACTTC. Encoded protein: CASSHTTGSYEQYF.

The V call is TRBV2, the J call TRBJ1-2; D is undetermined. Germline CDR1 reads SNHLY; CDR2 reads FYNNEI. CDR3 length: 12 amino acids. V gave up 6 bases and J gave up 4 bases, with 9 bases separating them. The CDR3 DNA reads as TGTGCCAGCAGGGAGAACATCTATGGCTACACCTTC. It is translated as CASRENIYGYTF.

The CDR3 DNA is TGTGCCAGCAGCCTGACGGGACAGACCTACGAGCAGTACTTC. Residues: CASSLTGQTYEQYF. The genes are TRBV27 and TRBJ2-7; 7 bases fit TRBD1. Germline CDR1 reads MNHEY; CDR2 reads SMNVEV (reference sequence). This CDR3 spans 14 amino acids. J gave up 2 bases and V 6 bases, and 7 bases lay outside the gene matches.

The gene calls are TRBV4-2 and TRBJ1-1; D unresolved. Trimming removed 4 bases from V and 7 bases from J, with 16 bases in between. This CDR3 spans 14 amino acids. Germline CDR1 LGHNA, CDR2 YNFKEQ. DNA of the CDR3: TGTGCCAGCAGCCTCCGGCGGGCCAACCTTGAAGCTTTCTTT. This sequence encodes CASSLRRANLEAFF.

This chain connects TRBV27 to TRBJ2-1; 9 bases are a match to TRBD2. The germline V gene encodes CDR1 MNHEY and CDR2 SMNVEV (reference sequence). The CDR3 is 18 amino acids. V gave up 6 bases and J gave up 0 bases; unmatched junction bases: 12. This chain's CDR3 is CASSVDRLAGSSYNEQFF. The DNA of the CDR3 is TGTGCCAGCAGCGTAGATCGGCTAGCGGGAAGCTCCTACAATGAGCAGTTCTTC.

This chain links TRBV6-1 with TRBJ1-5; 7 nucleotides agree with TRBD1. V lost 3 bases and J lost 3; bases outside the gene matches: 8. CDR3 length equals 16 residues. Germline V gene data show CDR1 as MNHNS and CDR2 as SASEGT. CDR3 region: CASSDIRDSYNQPQHF. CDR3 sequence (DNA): TGTGCCAGCAGTGATATTAGGGACAGCTACAATCAGCCCCAGCATTTT.